These 21 T cell receptor beta chains were sequenced from one sample in a study of blood T cell repertoires in COVID-19. Clones were read by immunoSEQ multiplex PCR, and TCRdb kept only the in-frame ones, dropping some. The sample lists hundreds of thousands of clones, around 83% occurring once. Specimen: peripheral blood. The source is a woman between 50 and 59 years old with acute or convalescent COVID-19.

This clone was seen only a few times. The rearrangement links TRBV5-1 to TRBJ1-5; weak D call: TRBD1 (5 bases). This CDR3 comprises 14 residues. The V end was cut by 0 bases, the J end by 6 bases, with 10 bases between. Germline V gene sequence: CDR1 SGHRS, CDR2 YFSETQ. CDR3 DNA: TGCGCCAGCAGCTTGGCTCCAGGGATTCAGCCCCAGCATTTT. It specifies CASSLAPGIQPQHF.

DNA for the CDR3: TGCGCCAGCAGTGAGTCGGGCAGCGGCGAGCAGTACTTC. The encoded protein is CASSESGSGEQYF. The gene calls are TRBV10-1 and TRBJ2-7, with a weak D call TRBD2 (5 bases). Trimming took 0 bases from V and 6 from J, leaving 9 bases between them. Per germline, CDR1 WNHNN and CDR2 SYGVQD (reference sequence). This CDR3 region has 13 residues.

The chain uses TRBV5-1 and TRBJ1-6; TRBD1 might be the D (5 bases). V was trimmed by 2 bases and J by 5 bases, leaving 14 bases between them. The CDR3 is 16 residues long. Germline lookup yields CDR1 SGHRS and CDR2 YFSETQ. CDR3 region: CASSFGSQQDNSPLHF. The CDR3 DNA sequence: TGCGCCAGCAGCTTCGGAAGCCAACAGGATAATTCACCCCTCCACTTT.

The chain employs TRBV6-5 and TRBJ1-2; 7 bases match TRBD1. There are 12 residues in the CDR3. V gave up 6 bases and J gave up 3 bases; unmatched junction bases: 1. The V gene's germline CDR1 is MNHEY and CDR2 SVGAGI. CDR3 coding DNA: TGTGCCAGCAGGGGGACAGACTATGGCTACACCTTC. Translation gives CASRGTDYGYTF.

The CDR3 loop is CASSPGVRRESETQYF. The CDR3 bases are TGTGCCAGCAGCCCTGGCGTGAGGCGGGAGTCGGAGACCCAGTACTTC. V usage is TRBV7-3 and J usage is TRBJ2-5; 7 bases are a match to TRBD2. Germline V gene lookup returns CDR1 SGHTA and CDR2 FQGTGA. This CDR3 contains 16 residues. After removal of 5 bases from V and 5 bases from J, the junction contained 14 bases not matched to a gene.

The chain is built from TRBV6-2 or TRBV6-3 and TRBJ2-1; maybe TRBD2 (5 bases). Germline lookup yields CDR1 MNHEY and CDR2 SVGEGT. With 2 bases removed from V and 0 bases from J, the gap between germline ends came to 14 bases. The CDR3 runs to 17 residues. DNA of the CDR3: TGTGCCAGCAGTTACGACTATTTCGAAAGCTCCTACAATGAGCAGTTCTTC. Translation gives CASSYDYFESSYNEQFF.

The chain carries TRBV12-3 or TRBV12-4 and TRBJ1-6; D uncertain. This CDR3 contains 12 residues. V gave up 5 bases and J gave up 7 bases, with 6 bases separating them. The CDR3: CASSARNSPLHF. Here the CDR3 DNA reads TGTGCCAGCAGTGCTAGGAATTCACCCCTCCACTTT.

The chain combines TRBV19 with TRBJ2-7, with D perhaps matching TRBD1 (6 bases). Per germline, CDR1 LNHDA and CDR2 SQIVND (reference sequence). The CDR3 has 15 amino acids. The V gene lost 6 bases and the J gene lost 5 bases, with 20 bases spanning the gap. The CDR3 region is CASRTGPQAGNEQYF. CDR3 bases: TGTGCCAGTAGGACAGGCCCCCAAGCTGGGAACGAGCAGTACTTC.

This chain uses TRBV29-1 with TRBJ2-7, with 7 bases lining up with TRBD2. Per germline, CDR1 SQVTM and CDR2 ANQGSEA. V lost 5 bases and J lost 0; bases outside the gene matches: 7. The CDR3 spans 14 residues. The CDR3 here is CSVSSGSSSYEQYF. CDR3 in DNA: TGCAGCGTTTCTAGCGGTAGTAGCTCCTACGAGCAGTACTTC.

The V gene is TRBV6-5, the J gene TRBJ2-1, with TRBD2 identical over 10 bases. The germline CDR1 and CDR2 sequences are MNHEY and SVGAGI. CDR3 length: 14 residues. Trimming at V came to 2 bases and at J to 9 bases, leaving 4 bases not matched to a gene. The CDR3 is CASSYEAGGAEQFF. The CDR3 DNA reads as TGTGCCAGCAGTTACGAAGCGGGAGGGGCTGAGCAGTTCTTC.

The rearrangement uses TRBV7-9 and TRBJ2-7, with TRBD1 matching over 7 bases. The CDR3 consists of 14 residues. Germline V lookup: CDR1 SEHNR, CDR2 FQNEAQ (reference sequence). Germline trimming cut 5 bases from V and 5 bases from J; bases unmatched to any gene: 9. The CDR3 sequence: CASSLTYGQDEQYF. The CDR3 nucleotides read TGTGCCAGCAGCCTAACCTACGGACAGGACGAGCAGTACTTC.

The chain uses TRBV5-4 and TRBJ2-3, with 8 bases identical to TRBD1. CDR3 length: 15 residues. J was trimmed by 7 bases and V by 0 bases; bases with no gene match: 7. CDR1 and CDR2 from the germline V gene are SGHNT and YYREEE (reference sequence). CDR3 sequence: CASSLEPGGAYTQYF. The CDR3 nucleotides are TGTGCCAGCAGCTTGGAACCAGGGGGCGCCTATACGCAGTATTTT.

The chain recombines TRBV5-1 with TRBJ1-1; 7 bases map to TRBD1. The CDR3 sequence is 14 residues long. CDR1 SGHRS and CDR2 YFSETQ come from the germline V gene. V lost 0 bases and J lost 12; bases outside the gene matches: 11. For the CDR3, the DNA is TGCGCCAGCAGCTTGGATGCGTGGCAGGGGGAACCTTTCTTT. Its translation: CASSLDAWQGEPFF. Drawing the rest from reference TRBV5-1 and TRBJ1-1, the complete variable domain is KAGVTQTPRYLIKTRGQQVTLSCSPISGHRSVSWYQQTPGQGLQFLFEYFSETQRNKGNFPGRFSGRQFSNSRSEMNVSTLELGDSALYLCASSLDAWQGEPFFGQGTRLTVV.

The count of this clone is one. This chain joins TRBV20-1 and TRBJ2-5; 14 nucleotides align to TRBD2. The J segment lost 5 bases and the V segment lost 3 bases, leaving 20 bases of the junction unmatched. Germline CDR1 reads DFQATT; CDR2 reads SNEGSKA (reference sequence). The CDR3 consists of 20 residues. CDR3: CSASFLLRATSGRARETQYF. CDR3 bases: TGCAGTGCTAGTTTCCTGCTAAGGGCGACTAGCGGGAGGGCCCGGGAGACCCAGTACTTC.

The chain combines TRBV2 with TRBJ2-7; 11 bases agree with TRBD1. The CDR3 length is 14 residues. V trimming: 4 bases; J trimming: 3 bases; junction bases outside the gene matches: 2. Looked up from germline, CDR1 is SNHLY and CDR2 is FYNNEI. CDR3: CASSGGTGGYEQYF. The CDR3 coding sequence is TGTGCCAGCAGTGGAGGGACAGGGGGCTACGAGCAGTACTTC.

The V gene is TRBV28, the J gene TRBJ1-2; TRBD1 is a possible D gene (5 bases). V was pared by 11 bases and J by 0 bases, with 13 bases between. The CDR3 runs to 13 residues. Per the germline V gene, CDR1 is MDHEN and CDR2 is SYDVKM. The CDR3 region is CASKGPTNYGYTF. CDR3 DNA sequence: TGTGCCTCGAAGGGGCCCACTAACTATGGCTACACCTTC.

This rearrangement joins TRBV12-5 to TRBJ2-7; 11 bases fit TRBD1. The better agreement between TRBJ2-1 and the DNA end casts doubt on the J call. CDR3 length: 13 amino acids. Looked up from germline, CDR1 is LGHNT and CDR2 is FRNRAP. The CDR3 coding sequence is TGTGCTAGTGGCGGACAGGGGGCCGTCCGGCAGTTCTTC. Its translation: CASGGQGAVRQFF.

V gene TRBV28 combines with J gene TRBJ1-2; no firm D call. V was shortened by 6 bases and J by 0 bases, with 5 bases between the two germline ends. The germline gives CDR1 MDHEN, CDR2 SYDVKM. CDR3 length: 12 amino acids. As DNA, the CDR3 is TGTGCCAGCAGCGTTTCTAACTATGGCTACACCTTC. Translated, it gives CASSVSNYGYTF.

CDR3 sequence reads: CASSLSTYNEQFF. Here the CDR3 DNA reads TGTGCCAGCAGCCTAAGTACTTACAATGAGCAGTTCTTC. The chain has TRBV3-1 (or the pseudogene TRBV3-2) and TRBJ2-1; D gene unclear. The CDR3 runs 13 residues. Germline V CDR1 and CDR2: LGHDT, YNNKEL (reference sequence). Trimming pared 4 bases from V and 4 bases from J, leaving 8 bases between.

V gene TRBV5-6 combines with J gene TRBJ1-4; D remains ambiguous. Trimming stripped 6 bases from V and 8 bases from J, with 20 bases between. CDR3 length equals 15 residues. Germline V CDR1 and CDR2: SGHDT, YYEEEE. The CDR3 spells CASNVATAFGEKLFF. The CDR3 coding sequence is TGTGCCAGCAACGTTGCCACCGCCTTCGGGGAAAAACTGTTTTTT.

The chain carries TRBV6-1 and TRBJ2-7, with D perhaps matching TRBD2 (5 bases). V shed 4 bases and J shed 10 bases, with 14 bases lying between them. CDR1 and CDR2 from the germline V gene are MNHNS and SASEGT. The CDR3 spans 12 residues. The CDR3 loop is CASSGTPGGQYF. CDR3 coding DNA: TGTGCCAGCAGTGGGACTCCCGGTGGTCAGTACTTC.